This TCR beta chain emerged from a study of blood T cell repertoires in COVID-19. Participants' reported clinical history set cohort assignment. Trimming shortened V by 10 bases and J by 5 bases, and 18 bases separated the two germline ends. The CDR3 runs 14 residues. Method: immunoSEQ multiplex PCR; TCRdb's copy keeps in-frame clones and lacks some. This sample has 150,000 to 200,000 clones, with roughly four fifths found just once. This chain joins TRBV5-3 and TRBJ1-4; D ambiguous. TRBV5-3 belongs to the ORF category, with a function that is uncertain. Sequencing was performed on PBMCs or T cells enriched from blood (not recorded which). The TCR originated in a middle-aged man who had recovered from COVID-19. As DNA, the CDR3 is TGTGCCGGCAAAGGAGGCCCCCGGAATGAAAAACTGTTTTTT. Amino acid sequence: CAGKGGPRNEKLFF.